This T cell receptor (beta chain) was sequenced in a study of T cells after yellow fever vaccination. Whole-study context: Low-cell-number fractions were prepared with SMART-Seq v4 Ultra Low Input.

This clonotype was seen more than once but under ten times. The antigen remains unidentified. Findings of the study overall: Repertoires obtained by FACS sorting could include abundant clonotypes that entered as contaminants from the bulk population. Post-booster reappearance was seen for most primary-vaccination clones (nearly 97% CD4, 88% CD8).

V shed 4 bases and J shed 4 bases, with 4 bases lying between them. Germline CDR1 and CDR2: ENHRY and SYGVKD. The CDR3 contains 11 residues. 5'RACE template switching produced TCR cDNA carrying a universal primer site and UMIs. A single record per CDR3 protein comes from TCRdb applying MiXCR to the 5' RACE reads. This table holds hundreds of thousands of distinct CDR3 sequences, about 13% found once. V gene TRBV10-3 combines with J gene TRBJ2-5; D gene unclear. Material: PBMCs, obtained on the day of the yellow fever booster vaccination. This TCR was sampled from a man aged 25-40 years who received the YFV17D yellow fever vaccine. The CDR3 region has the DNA TGTGCCATCAGTGCAGCAGAGACCCAGTACTTC. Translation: CAISAAETQYF.